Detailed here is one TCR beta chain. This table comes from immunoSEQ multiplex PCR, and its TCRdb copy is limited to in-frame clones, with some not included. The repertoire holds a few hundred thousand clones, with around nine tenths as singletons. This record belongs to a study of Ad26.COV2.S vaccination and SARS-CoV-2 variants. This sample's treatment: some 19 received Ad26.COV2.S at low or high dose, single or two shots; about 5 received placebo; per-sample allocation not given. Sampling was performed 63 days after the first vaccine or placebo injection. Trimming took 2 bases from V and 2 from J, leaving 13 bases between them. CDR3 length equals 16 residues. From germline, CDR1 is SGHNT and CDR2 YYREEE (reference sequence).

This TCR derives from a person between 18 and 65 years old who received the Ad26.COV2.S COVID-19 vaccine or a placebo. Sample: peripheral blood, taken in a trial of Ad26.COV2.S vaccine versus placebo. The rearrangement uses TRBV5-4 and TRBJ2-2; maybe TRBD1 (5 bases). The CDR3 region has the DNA TGTGCCAGCAGCTTAGGACATAACCTAAACACCGGGGAGCTGTTTTTT. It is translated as CASSLGHNLNTGELFF. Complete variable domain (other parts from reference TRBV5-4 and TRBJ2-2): ETGVTQSPTHLIKTRGQQVTLRCSSQSGHNTVSWYQQALGQGPQFIFQYYREEENGRGNFPPRFSGLQFPNYSSELNVNALELDDSALYLCASSLGHNLNTGELFFGEGSRLTVL.